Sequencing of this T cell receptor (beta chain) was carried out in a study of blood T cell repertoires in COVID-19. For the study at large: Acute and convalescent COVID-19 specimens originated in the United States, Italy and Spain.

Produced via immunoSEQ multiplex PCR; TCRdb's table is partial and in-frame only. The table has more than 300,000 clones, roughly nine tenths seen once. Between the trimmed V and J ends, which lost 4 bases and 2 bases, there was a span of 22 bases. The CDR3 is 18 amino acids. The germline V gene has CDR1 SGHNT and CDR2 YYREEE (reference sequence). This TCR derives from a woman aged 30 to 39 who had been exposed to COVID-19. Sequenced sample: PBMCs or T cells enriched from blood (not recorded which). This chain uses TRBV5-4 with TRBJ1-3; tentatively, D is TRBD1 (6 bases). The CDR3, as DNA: TGTGCCAGCAGCCTGAGGGGGGGCGCTGGAACTACTGGAAACACCATATATTTT. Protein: CASSLRGGAGTTGNTIYF.